These 27 T cell receptor beta chains were sequenced from one sample in a study of CD8+CD57+ T cells in acquired aplastic anemia listed by TCRdb under 2018. TCRdb records Illumina HiSeq 2000 as the sequencer. Genomic DNA was used as template for profiling of TCR beta VDJ combinations and CDR3 sequences. TCRdb ran its own pipeline on the public reads, namely fastp trimming at Q25 and MiXCR clone calling, and kept in-frame beta chains. For every CDR3 protein sequence, its rows merge into one entry that carries the most common genes and DNA. Here the sample has 120,000 or so distinct CDR3 sequences; approximately 41% occur a single time. The ten largest clones add up to 2% to 3% of the sample. The patients picked for sequencing were ones in whom flow cytometry had shown an expansion of CD8+CD57+ cells. The material sequenced was sorted CD4+, CD8+, or CD8+CD57+ T cells (not recorded which) from PBMCs. These receptors originate from a human donor with aplastic anemia.

This chain connects TRBV4-2 to TRBJ2-7; 11 bases are a match to TRBD2. From germline, CDR1 is LGHNA and CDR2 YNFKEQ. Unmatched junction bases numbered 2, after V lost 1 base and J lost 3 bases. The CDR3 runs to 15 residues. In DNA, the CDR3 is TGTGCCAGCAGCCAAGGACTAGCGGGGAACTACGAGCAGTACGTC. It codes for CASSQGLAGNYEQYV.

This clonotype occurred many times. This chain connects TRBV12-3 or TRBV12-4 to TRBJ1-1; D unresolved. Deletions cut 5 bases from V and 2 bases from J, with 15 bases between. The CDR3 covers 15 residues. CDR3: CASSLAGIFNTEAFF. The CDR3 bases are TGTGCCAGCAGTCTTGCCGGGATTTTCAACACTGAAGCTTTCTTT.

The table lists this clonotype with a few counts. V and J are TRBV2 and TRBJ2-5, with D unresolved. V shed 7 bases and J shed 1 base, with 16 bases lying between them. Germline CDR1 and CDR2: SNHLY and FYNNEI. This CDR3 contains 15 residues. The CDR3 sequence: CASKSGRWSQETQYF. CDR3 nucleotides: TGTGCCAGCAAAAGTGGGCGGTGGTCCCAAGAGACCCAGTACTTC.

The sample holds a few counts of this clonotype. The chain employs TRBV4-2 and TRBJ1-5, with D uncertain. The CDR3 length is 16 residues. The germline gives CDR1 LGHNA, CDR2 YNFKEQ. Deletions cut 3 bases from V and 0 bases from J, with 12 bases between. The CDR3, as DNA: TGTGCCAGCAGCCATGGAGGAGGAAATAGCAATCAGCCCCAGCATTTT. Translated: CASSHGGGNSNQPQHF.

This clonotype was seen repeatedly, ten times or more. This chain uses TRBV2 with TRBJ2-1, with 9 nucleotides matching TRBD1. V was pared by 6 bases and J by 6 bases, with 0 bases of the junction left unmatched. Germline CDR1 reads SNHLY; CDR2 reads FYNNEI. This CDR3 has 12 amino acids. CDR3 sequence (DNA): TGTGCCAGCAGGGGACAGGGCAATGAGCAGTTCTTC. Amino acid sequence: CASRGQGNEQFF.

There are a few counts of this clonotype. A clone one base away is much larger, so this may be a read error. The gene calls are TRBV20-1 and TRBJ1-1; the D gene is possibly TRBD1 (5 bases). The CDR3 runs to 14 residues. Germline V CDR1 and CDR2: DFQATT, SNEGSKA (reference sequence). CDR3 loop: CSASPGTGNTEALF. The CDR3 DNA reads as TGCAGTGCTAGCCCCGGGACGGGGAACACTGAAGCTCTCTTT.

This sequence joins TRBV15 and TRBJ2-7; D could derive from TRBD1 or TRBD2 (6 bases each). In germline, CDR1 is LNHNV, CDR2 YYDKDF (reference sequence). V dropped 0 bases and J dropped 5 bases, with 11 bases sitting between them. This CDR3 is built from 14 residues. Here the CDR3 reads CATSREWGAHEQYF. The DNA for the CDR3 is TGTGCCACCAGCAGAGAATGGGGGGCCCACGAGCAGTACTTC.

The chain has TRBV4-3 and TRBJ1-2; D remains unclear. Germline loops: CDR1 LGHNA, CDR2 YSLEER. CDR3 length equals 12 residues. V gave up 0 bases and J gave up 3 bases, with 2 bases separating them. CDR3 residues: CASSQEDYGYTF. In DNA, the CDR3 is TGCGCCAGCAGCCAAGAAGACTATGGCTACACCTTC.

This clonotype has just a few counts. This chain joins TRBV12-3 or TRBV12-4 and TRBJ1-5; 9 nucleotides line up with TRBD1. This CDR3 comprises 13 residues. V was clipped by 6 bases and J by 6 bases; unmatched bases: 3. DNA of the CDR3: TGTGCCAGCAGCGGGACAGGGTTTCAGCCCCAGCATTTT. Amino acid sequence: CASSGTGFQPQHF.

Many counts were recorded for this clonotype. The chain is built from TRBV6-1 and TRBJ1-1; the D gene is possibly TRBD1 (6 bases). The CDR3 spans 16 residues. Germline V gene sequence: CDR1 MNHNS, CDR2 SASEGT. Trimming cost V 5 bases and J 2 bases, with 18 bases left between them. In nucleotides, the CDR3 is TGTGCCAGCAGTAAAATCGGGGGACAACGAAACACTGAAGCTTTCTTT. It specifies CASSKIGGQRNTEAFF.

The V and J genes are TRBV27 and TRBJ2-4; D uncertain. CDR1 and CDR2 from the germline V gene are MNHEY and SMNVEV (reference sequence). The CDR3 sequence is 13 residues long. Trimming removed 0 bases from V and 3 bases from J, with 3 bases in between. The CDR3 protein is CASSLSVKNIQYF. In DNA form, the CDR3 reads TGTGCCAGCAGTTTATCGGTCAAAAACATTCAGTACTTC.

The V call is TRBV10-3, the J call TRBJ1-1; D remains unclear. Trimming pared 4 bases from V and 0 bases from J, leaving 12 bases between. Germline lookup yields CDR1 ENHRY and CDR2 SYGVKD. This CDR3 contains 15 residues. The CDR3 loop reads CAISVGQTMNTEAFF. CDR3 DNA: TGTGCCATCAGTGTAGGGCAGACCATGAACACTGAAGCTTTCTTT.

This clonotype has a count of ten or more. The CDR3 DNA is TGTGCCAGCAGTGACTCGACGCAGCGAAGGGGCTACACCTTC. Translated: CASSDSTQRRGYTF. J is TRBJ1-2 and V is TRBV6-4, with D uncertain. Trimming left V 0 bases short and J 8 bases short, with 13 bases between. From germline, CDR1 is MRHNA and CDR2 SNTAGT. CDR3 length: 14 amino acids.

This clonotype was observed once. The chain is built from TRBV10-1 and TRBJ2-3, with 7 nucleotides matching TRBD2. J was trimmed by 2 bases and V by 3 bases; bases with no gene match: 8. CDR1 and CDR2 from the germline V gene are WNHNN and SYGVQD (reference sequence). This CDR3 has 16 residues. The CDR3 here is CASSESPGGYTDTQYF. CDR3 coding DNA: TGCGCCAGCAGTGAATCTCCGGGAGGCTACACAGATACGCAGTATTTT.

The gene calls are TRBV19 and TRBJ2-5; D remains unclear. Trimming took off 3 bases at V and 2 bases at J, with 7 bases between the two ends. Per germline, CDR1 LNHDA and CDR2 SQIVND (reference sequence). This CDR3 is built from 13 residues. CDR3 nucleotides: TGTGCCAGTAGTATCAACAGACAAGAGACCCAGTACTTC. Translation gives CASSINRQETQYF.

Remarks on this clonotype: A much larger clonotype is one base distant, so this may be a read error. V usage is TRBV4-1 and J usage is TRBJ1-5, with D hard to call. This CDR3 region has 15 residues. Germline V gene sequence: CDR1 MGHRA, CDR2 YSYEKL. CDR3 nucleotide sequence: TGCGCCAACAGCCACGACCCCGGGAGCAATCAGCCCCAGCATTTT. Protein sequence: CANSHDPGSNQPQHF.

This clonotype was found many times. The rearrangement uses TRBV24-1 and TRBJ2-7; D unresolved. CDR3 length: 11 residues. Germline CDR1 and CDR2: KGHDR and SFDVKD. With 7 bases removed from V and 0 bases from J, the gap between germline ends came to 3 bases. The CDR3 DNA sequence: TGTGCCACCAGAGGCTCCTACGAGCAGTACGTC. Encoded protein: CATRGSYEQYV.

J is TRBJ2-3 and V is TRBV10-2; 7 bases align to TRBD1. This CDR3 region has 12 residues. Germline CDR1 reads WSHSY; CDR2 reads SAAADI. CDR3 coding DNA: TGCACGACAGGGCTTAGCACAGATACGCAGTATTTT. Its translation is CTTGLSTDTQYF.

This clonotype was seen many times. The chain carries TRBV20-1 and TRBJ2-7; 7 bases are shared with TRBD1. Germline V gene lookup returns CDR1 DFQATT and CDR2 SNEGSKA (reference sequence). J was trimmed by 0 bases and V by 2 bases; bases with no gene match: 7. The CDR3 sequence is 15 residues long. In nucleotides, the CDR3 is TGCAGTGCTAGATCCCCCGGGACAGTCTCCTACGAGCAGTACTTC. Its translation: CSARSPGTVSYEQYF.

The rearrangement uses TRBV5-1 and TRBJ2-5, with 7 nucleotides matching TRBD2. The J segment lost 4 bases and the V segment lost 2 bases, leaving 5 bases of the junction unmatched. Germline V gene lookup returns CDR1 SGHRS and CDR2 YFSETQ. This CDR3 is 14 amino acids long. The CDR3 sequence: CASSFFGGGETQYF. CDR3 in DNA: TGCGCCAGCAGCTTCTTTGGGGGGGGAGAGACCCAGTACTTC.

This clonotype was picked up many times. The V call is TRBV20-1, the J call TRBJ1-2, with TRBD1 as a possible D gene (6 bases). The length of the CDR3 is 12 residues. From germline, CDR1 is DFQATT and CDR2 SNEGSKA (reference sequence). V was pared by 6 bases and J by 7 bases, with 15 bases between. As DNA, the CDR3 is TGCAGTGCAAGGGGGGGTGGAGGTGGCTACACCTTC. Its protein product is CSARGGGGGYTF.

This clonotype was picked up many times. The chain links TRBV20-1 to TRBJ1-1; D ambiguous. Germline V CDR1 and CDR2: DFQATT, SNEGSKA (reference sequence). V dropped 1 base and J dropped 1 base, with 7 bases sitting between them. This CDR3 has 13 amino acids. CDR3: CSARGGGNTEAFF. For the CDR3, the DNA is TGCAGTGCTAGAGGAGGAGGGAACACTGAAGCTTTCTTT.

The chain employs TRBV5-1 and TRBJ1-6; 7 positions agree with TRBD1. Germline V CDR1 and CDR2: SGHRS, YFSETQ. The CDR3 totals 15 residues. Germline trimming cut 1 base from V and 6 bases from J; bases unmatched to any gene: 4. The CDR3 region is CASSLWSGGNSPLHF. The CDR3 DNA sequence: TGCGCCAGCAGCTTGTGGTCAGGGGGTAATTCACCCCTCCACTTT. Drawing the rest from reference TRBV5-1 and TRBJ1-6, the complete variable domain is KAGVTQTPRYLIKTRGQQVTLSCSPISGHRSVSWYQQTPGQGLQFLFEYFSETQRNKGNFPGRFSGRQFSNSRSEMNVSTLELGDSALYLCASSLWSGGNSPLHFGNGTRLTVT.

This clonotype occurred many times. This chain links TRBV29-1 with TRBJ2-7; 7 positions match TRBD1. The J segment lost 7 bases and the V segment lost 6 bases, leaving 6 bases of the junction unmatched. Germline V CDR1 and CDR2: SQVTM, ANQGSEA. The CDR3 has 11 residues. The CDR3 protein is CSVGTDREQYV. The CDR3 DNA sequence: TGCAGCGTCGGGACAGACCGGGAGCAGTACGTC.

This clonotype was seen at least ten times. J is TRBJ2-7 and V is TRBV11-3, with 8 bases identical to TRBD1. V lost 11 bases, J lost 4 bases, and 4 bases stayed unmatched. This CDR3 contains 11 residues. In germline, CDR1 is SGHNT, CDR2 YENEEA. This chain's CDR3 is CAATGVYEQYF. CDR3 DNA: TGTGCCGCGACAGGGGTTTACGAGCAGTACTTC.

The V call is TRBV18, the J call TRBJ2-7, with D perhaps TRBD2 (6 bases). Germline V gene sequence: CDR1 KGHSH, CDR2 LQKENI. The CDR3 loop spans 14 amino acids. V gave up 5 bases and J gave up 1 base, with 12 bases separating them. CDR3 amino acids: CASSTRRDSYEQYV. CDR3 nucleotides: TGTGCCAGCTCAACCAGGCGGGATTCCTACGAGCAGTACGTC.

In its sample, this clonotype was seen many times. This sequence joins TRBV9 and TRBJ2-1; no reliable D call. Germline values: CDR1 SGDLS, CDR2 YYNGEE. This CDR3 contains 12 residues. Between the trimmed V and J ends, which lost 0 bases and 3 bases, there was a span of 1 base. The CDR3 DNA sequence: TGTGCCAGCAGCGTAGACTACAATGAGCAGTTCTTC. Protein sequence: CASSVDYNEQFF.